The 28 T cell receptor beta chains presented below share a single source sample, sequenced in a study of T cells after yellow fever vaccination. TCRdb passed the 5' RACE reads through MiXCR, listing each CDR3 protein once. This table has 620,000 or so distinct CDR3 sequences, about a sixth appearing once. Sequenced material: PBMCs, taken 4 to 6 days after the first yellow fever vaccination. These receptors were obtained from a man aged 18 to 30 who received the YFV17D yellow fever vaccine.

CDR3 DNA sequence: TGTGCCAGCAGCGTAGGGCCGGGGCGCAATCAGCCCCAGCATTTT. This encodes CASSVGPGRNQPQHF. The chain carries TRBV9 and TRBJ1-5; possible D gene TRBD1, 5 bases. The germline CDR1 and CDR2 sequences are SGDLS and YYNGEE. V lost 0 bases and J lost 2, with 9 bases in between. The CDR3 sequence is 15 residues long.

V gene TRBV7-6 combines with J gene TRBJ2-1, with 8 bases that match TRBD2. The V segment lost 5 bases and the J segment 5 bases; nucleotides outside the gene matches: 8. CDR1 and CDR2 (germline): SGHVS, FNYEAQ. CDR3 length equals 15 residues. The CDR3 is CASSPRGALDNEQFF. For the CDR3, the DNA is TGTGCCAGCAGCCCGCGGGGGGCGCTTGACAATGAGCAGTTCTTC.

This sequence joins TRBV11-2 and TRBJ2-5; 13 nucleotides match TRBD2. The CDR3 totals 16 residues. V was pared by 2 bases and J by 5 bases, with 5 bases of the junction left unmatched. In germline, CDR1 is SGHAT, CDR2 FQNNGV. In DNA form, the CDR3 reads TGTGCCAGCAGCTTACTCACTAGCGGGGGGGCGGAGACCCAGTACTTC. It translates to CASSLLTSGGAETQYF.

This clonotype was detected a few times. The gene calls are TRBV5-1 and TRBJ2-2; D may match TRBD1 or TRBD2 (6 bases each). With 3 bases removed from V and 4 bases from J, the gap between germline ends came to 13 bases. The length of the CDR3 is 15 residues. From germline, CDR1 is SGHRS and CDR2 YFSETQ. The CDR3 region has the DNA TGCGCCAGCAGCTGGGGCGGAGGGGGCACCGGGGAGCTGTTTTTT. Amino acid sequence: CASSWGGGGTGELFF. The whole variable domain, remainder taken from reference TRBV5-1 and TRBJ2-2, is KAGVTQTPRYLIKTRGQQVTLSCSPISGHRSVSWYQQTPGQGLQFLFEYFSETQRNKGNFPGRFSGRQFSNSRSEMNVSTLELGDSALYLCASSWGGGGTGELFFGEGSRLTVL.

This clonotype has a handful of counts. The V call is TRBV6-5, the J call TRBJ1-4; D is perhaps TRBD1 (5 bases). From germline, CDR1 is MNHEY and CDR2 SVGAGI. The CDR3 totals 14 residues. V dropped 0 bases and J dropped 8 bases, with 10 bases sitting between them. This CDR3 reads CASSYSGGGEKLFF. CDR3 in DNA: TGTGCCAGCAGTTACTCGGGGGGAGGGGAAAAACTGTTTTTT.

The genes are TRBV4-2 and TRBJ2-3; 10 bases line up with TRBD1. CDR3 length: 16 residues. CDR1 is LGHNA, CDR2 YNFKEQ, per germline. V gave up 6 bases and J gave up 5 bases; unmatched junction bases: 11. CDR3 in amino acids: CASSPSSGQGGDTQYF. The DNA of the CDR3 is TGTGCCAGCAGTCCTTCCTCAGGACAGGGGGGAGATACGCAGTATTTT.

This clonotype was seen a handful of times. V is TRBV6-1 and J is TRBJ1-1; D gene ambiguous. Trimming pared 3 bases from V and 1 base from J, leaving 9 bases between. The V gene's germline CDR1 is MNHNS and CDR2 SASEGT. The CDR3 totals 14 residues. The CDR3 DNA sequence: TGTGCCAGCAGTGAGCAACCGAAGAACACTGAAGCTTTCTTT. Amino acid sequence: CASSEQPKNTEAFF.

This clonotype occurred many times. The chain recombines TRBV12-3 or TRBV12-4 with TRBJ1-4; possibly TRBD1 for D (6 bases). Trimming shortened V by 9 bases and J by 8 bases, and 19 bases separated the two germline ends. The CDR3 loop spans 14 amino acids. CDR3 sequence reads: CASSPGAGLEKLFF. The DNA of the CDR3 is TGTGCCAGTTCCCCGGGGGCCGGACTCGAAAAACTGTTTTTT.

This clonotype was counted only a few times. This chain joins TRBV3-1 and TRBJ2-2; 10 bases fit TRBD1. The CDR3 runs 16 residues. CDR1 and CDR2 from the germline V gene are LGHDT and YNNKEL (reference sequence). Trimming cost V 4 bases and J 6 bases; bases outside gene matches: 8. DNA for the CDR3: TGTGCCAGCAGCCCCCACCGGGACAGGGGTGCCGGGGAGCTGTTTTTT. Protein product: CASSPHRDRGAGELFF.

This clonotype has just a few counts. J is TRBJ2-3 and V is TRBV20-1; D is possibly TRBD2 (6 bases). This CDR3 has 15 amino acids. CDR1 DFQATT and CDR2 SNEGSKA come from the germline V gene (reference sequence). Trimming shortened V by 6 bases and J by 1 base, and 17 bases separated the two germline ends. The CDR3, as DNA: TGCAGTGCCGAGAGGTGGGAGGATGGCACAGATACGCAGTATTTT. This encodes CSAERWEDGTDTQYF.

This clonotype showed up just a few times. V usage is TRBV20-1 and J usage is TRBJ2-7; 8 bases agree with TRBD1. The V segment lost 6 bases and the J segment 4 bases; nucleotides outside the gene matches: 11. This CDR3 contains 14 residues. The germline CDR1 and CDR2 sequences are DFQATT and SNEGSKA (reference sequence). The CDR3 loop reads CSARRTGFGYEQYF. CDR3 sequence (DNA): TGCAGTGCGAGAAGGACAGGGTTTGGGTACGAGCAGTACTTC.

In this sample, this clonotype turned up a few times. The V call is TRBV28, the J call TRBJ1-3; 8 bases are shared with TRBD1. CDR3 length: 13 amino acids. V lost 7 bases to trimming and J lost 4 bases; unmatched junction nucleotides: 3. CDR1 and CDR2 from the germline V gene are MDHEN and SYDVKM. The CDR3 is CASIQGGGNTIYF. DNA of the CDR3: TGTGCCAGCATACAGGGGGGAGGAAACACCATATATTTT.

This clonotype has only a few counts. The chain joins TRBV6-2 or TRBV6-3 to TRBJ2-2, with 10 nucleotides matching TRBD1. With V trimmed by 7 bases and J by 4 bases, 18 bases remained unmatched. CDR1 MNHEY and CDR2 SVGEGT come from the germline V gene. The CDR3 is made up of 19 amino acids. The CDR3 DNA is TGTGCCAGCAATAGACAGGGGGCTTCTTTTTCTTCTTCCACCGGGGAGCTGTTTTTT. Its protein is CASNRQGASFSSSTGELFF.

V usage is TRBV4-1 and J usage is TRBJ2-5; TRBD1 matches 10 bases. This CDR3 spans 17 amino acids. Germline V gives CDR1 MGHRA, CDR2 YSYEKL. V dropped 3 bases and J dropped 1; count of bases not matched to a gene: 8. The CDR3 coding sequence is TGCGCCAGCAGCCACAGAGCCCGGGACAGGGGCCAAGAGACCCAGTACTTC. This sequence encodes CASSHRARDRGQETQYF.

CDR3 bases: TGTGCCAGCAGGGGGACTATGGATACGCAGTATTTT. Translating gives CASRGTMDTQYF. This rearrangement joins TRBV4-2 to TRBJ2-3; 7 bases are a match to TRBD2. In germline, CDR1 is LGHNA, CDR2 YNFKEQ. V was pared by 6 bases and J by 6 bases, with 3 bases of the junction left unmatched. The CDR3 length is 12 residues.

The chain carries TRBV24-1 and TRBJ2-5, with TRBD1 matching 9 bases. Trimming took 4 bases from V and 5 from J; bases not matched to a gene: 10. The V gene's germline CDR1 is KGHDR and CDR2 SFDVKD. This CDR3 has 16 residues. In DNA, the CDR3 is TGTGCCACCAGTGACCCGGGACAGGGAGGTTCGGAGACCCAGTACTTC. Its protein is CATSDPGQGGSETQYF.

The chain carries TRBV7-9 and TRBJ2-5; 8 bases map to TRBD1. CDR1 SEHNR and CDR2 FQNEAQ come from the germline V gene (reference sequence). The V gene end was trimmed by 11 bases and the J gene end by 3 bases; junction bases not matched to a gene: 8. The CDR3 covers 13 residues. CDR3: CAFSQGAEETQYF. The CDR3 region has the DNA TGTGCCTTCTCTCAGGGGGCGGAAGAGACCCAGTACTTC.

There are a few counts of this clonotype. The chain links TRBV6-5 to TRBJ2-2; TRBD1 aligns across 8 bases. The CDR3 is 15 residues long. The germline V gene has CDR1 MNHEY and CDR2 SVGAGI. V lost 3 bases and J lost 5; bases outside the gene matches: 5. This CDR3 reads CASSYPGGLTGELFF. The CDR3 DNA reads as TGTGCCAGCAGTTATCCAGGGGGCCTAACCGGGGAGCTGTTTTTT.

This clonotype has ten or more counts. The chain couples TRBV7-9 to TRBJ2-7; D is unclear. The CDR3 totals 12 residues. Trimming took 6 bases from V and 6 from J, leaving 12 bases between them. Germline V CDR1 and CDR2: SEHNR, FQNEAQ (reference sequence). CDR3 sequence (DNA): TGTGCCAGCAGTCCCGATGTGGGCGAGCAGTACGTC. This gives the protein CASSPDVGEQYV.

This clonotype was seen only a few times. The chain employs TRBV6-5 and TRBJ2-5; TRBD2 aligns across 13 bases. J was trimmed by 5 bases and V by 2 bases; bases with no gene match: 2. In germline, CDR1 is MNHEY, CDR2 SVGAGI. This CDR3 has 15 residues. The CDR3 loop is CASSYTSGGVETQYF. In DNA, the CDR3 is TGTGCCAGCAGTTACACTAGCGGGGGGGTGGAGACCCAGTACTTC.

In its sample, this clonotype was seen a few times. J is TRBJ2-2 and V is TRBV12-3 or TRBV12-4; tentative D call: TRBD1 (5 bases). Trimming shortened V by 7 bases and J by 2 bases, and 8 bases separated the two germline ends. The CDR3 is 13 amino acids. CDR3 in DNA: TGTGCCAGCAAGACAGATAACACCGGGGAGCTGTTTTTT. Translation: CASKTDNTGELFF.

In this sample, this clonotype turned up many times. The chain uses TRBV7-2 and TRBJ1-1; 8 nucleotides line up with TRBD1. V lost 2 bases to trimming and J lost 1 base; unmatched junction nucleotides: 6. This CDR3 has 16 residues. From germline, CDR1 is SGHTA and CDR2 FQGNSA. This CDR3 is CASSLNPGTGNTEAFF. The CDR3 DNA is TGTGCCAGCAGCTTAAACCCCGGGACAGGGAACACTGAAGCTTTCTTT.

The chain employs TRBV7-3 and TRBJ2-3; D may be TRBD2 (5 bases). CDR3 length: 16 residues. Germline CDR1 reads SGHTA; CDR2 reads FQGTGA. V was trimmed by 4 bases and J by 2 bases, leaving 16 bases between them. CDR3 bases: TGTGCCAGCAGCTCGGGCGAGGACTTCTACACAGATACGCAGTATTTT. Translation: CASSSGEDFYTDTQYF.

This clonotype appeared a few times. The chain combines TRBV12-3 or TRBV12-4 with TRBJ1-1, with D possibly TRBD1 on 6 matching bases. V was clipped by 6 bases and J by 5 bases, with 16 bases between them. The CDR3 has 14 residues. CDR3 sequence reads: CASSHPPQGTEAFF. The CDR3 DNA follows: TGTGCCAGCAGCCACCCGCCTCAGGGGACTGAAGCTTTCTTT.

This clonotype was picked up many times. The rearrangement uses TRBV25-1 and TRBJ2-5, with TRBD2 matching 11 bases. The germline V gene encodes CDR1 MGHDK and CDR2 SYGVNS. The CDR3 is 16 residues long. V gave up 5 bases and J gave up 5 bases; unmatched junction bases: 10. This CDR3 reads CASSYTSGGAAETQYF. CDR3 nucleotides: TGTGCCAGCAGTTACACTAGCGGGGGTGCTGCGGAGACCCAGTACTTC.

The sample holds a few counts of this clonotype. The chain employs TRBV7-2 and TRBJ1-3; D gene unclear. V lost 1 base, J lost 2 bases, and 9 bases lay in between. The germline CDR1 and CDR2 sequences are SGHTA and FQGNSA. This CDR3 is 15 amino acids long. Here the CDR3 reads CASSLDLITGNTIYF. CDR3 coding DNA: TGTGCCAGCAGCTTAGACCTGATTACTGGAAACACCATATATTTT.

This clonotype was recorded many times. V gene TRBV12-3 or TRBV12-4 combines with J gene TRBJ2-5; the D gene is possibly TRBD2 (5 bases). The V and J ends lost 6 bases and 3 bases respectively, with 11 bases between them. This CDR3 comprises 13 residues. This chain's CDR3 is CASSPTRKETQYF. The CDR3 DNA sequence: TGTGCCAGCAGCCCCACTAGAAAAGAGACCCAGTACTTC.

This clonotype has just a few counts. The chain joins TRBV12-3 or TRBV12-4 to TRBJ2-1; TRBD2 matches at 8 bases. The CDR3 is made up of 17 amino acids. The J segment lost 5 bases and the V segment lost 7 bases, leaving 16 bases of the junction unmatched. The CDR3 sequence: CASTQQRGWRGDNEQFF. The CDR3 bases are TGTGCCAGCACCCAACAGCGAGGGTGGCGGGGGGACAATGAGCAGTTCTTC.